This T cell receptor beta chain is drawn from a study of T-cell reconstitution after alpha-beta-depleted transplantation in children (dated by TCRdb to 2016 to 2017). For context, the study as a whole: The study quantitatively tracked T-cell immune reconstitution after TCRalphabeta/CD19-depleted allogeneic hematopoietic cell transplantation in children using TCR repertoire profiling.

The germline V gene yields SGHTA for CDR1 and FQGTGA for CDR2. Cut back by 5 bases and 2 bases, the V and J ends lie 10 bases apart. From the cysteine up to the phenylalanine, the CDR3 has a length of 14 residues. Solely the CDR3 DNA is kept, with 42 bases framed from the first base. Library prep was done by PCR. Instrument used: Illumina HiSeq 2500. To normalize quantification of the TCRbeta repertoire, the TCR libraries were built with molecular barcoding that relied on unique molecular identifiers. The public reads were reprocessed in TCRdb via fastp at Q25 and MiXCR, keeping in-frame beta chains. Every distinct CDR3 protein forms one entry, paired with its most common genes and DNA. The sample table lists over 45,000 distinct CDR3 sequences, over 4.5% of them with a count of one. The ten largest clones capture more than 30% of the sample. This clonotype was seen ten or more times. The antigen this receptor binds is unknown. Per-base qualities were not stored, and no clone one base away is much larger.

The paper's findings and limits, for the study overall: The frequencies of hyperexpanded clones fell over the following months, and after one year, T-cell counts and TCRbeta diversity were mostly attributed to newly produced T cells. Apparently early alphabetaT-cell count recovery about two months after transplant reportedly relied on only several hundred rapidly expanded clones derived from non-depleted graft cells. In some patients, the high TCRbeta diversity seen at day 60 was put down to recipient T cells and intrathymic progenitors that had survived conditioning.

The time point label here, explained by the study, means: day 60 (about 2 months) after transplantation. This specimen's treatment or condition label, per the study, means: allogeneic hematopoietic cell transplantation with graft depleted of TCRalphabeta T cells and CD19 B cells. TCRalphabeta/CD19-depleted allogeneic hematopoietic cell grafts were given to the transplant recipients, all of whom were children. The sequence links TRBV7-3 to TRBJ2-1, and perhaps TRBD1 as D gene, on 6 matching bases. The sequence was obtained from a female patient between 2 and 10 years old who had a stem cell transplant for aplastic anemia, so the T cells may come from the graft donor. The sequences come from PBMCs, mostly from graft donor cells, collected 60 days after TCRalphabeta/CD19-depleted stem cell transplant. For the CDR3, the sequence is CASSQGQPYNEQFF. At the DNA level, the sequence is TGTGCCAGCAGCCAGGGACAACCCTACAATGAGCAGTTCTTC.